One and the same sample provided the 17 T cell receptor beta chains below, sequenced in a study of blood T cell repertoires in COVID-19. Assay used: immunoSEQ multiplex PCR; TCRdb lists only in-frame clones, some missing. The table includes 150,000 to 200,000 clones, about 85% detected once. The sequenced material came from peripheral blood. Receptors were obtained from a man between 65 and 79 years old with active or convalescent COVID-19.

The V and J genes are TRBV3-1 (or the pseudogene TRBV3-2) and TRBJ1-3; weak D call: TRBD1 (5 bases). Deletions cut 5 bases from V and 0 bases from J, with 8 bases between. Germline values: CDR1 LGHDT, CDR2 YNNKEL (reference sequence). The CDR3 is made up of 14 amino acids. Written as DNA, the CDR3 is TGTGCCAGCAGCAGACAGCTCTCTGGAAACACCATATATTTT. This translates into CASSRQLSGNTIYF.

CDR3 amino acids: CASSVSFPGLAGNEQYF. For the CDR3, the DNA is TGTGCCAGCAGCGTGTCTTTCCCGGGACTAGCGGGGAACGAGCAGTACTTC. The J gene is TRBJ2-7, the V gene TRBV7-6; TRBD2 aligns across 13 bases. Germline V gene sequence: CDR1 SGHVS, CDR2 FNYEAQ. This CDR3 spans 17 amino acids. V gave up 5 bases and J gave up 5 bases; unmatched junction bases: 12.

The V call is TRBV12-3 or TRBV12-4, the J call TRBJ2-3; D is uncertain. This CDR3 is built from 13 residues. V lost 6 bases, J lost 2 bases, and 9 bases lay in between. The CDR3 bases are TGTGCCAGCAGGGTCAGAAACACAGATACGCAGTATTTT. The encoded protein is CASRVRNTDTQYF.

V usage is TRBV6-1 and J usage is TRBJ1-3; D perhaps matches TRBD1 (6 bases). Trimming took off 0 bases at V and 3 bases at J, with 9 bases between the two ends. The CDR3 has 15 amino acids. The germline CDR1 and CDR2 sequences are MNHNS and SASEGT. Here the CDR3 reads CASSEAGRGGNTIYF. The CDR3 DNA is TGTGCCAGCAGTGAAGCTGGCAGGGGTGGAAACACCATATATTTT.

The genes are TRBV2 and TRBJ1-5; 9 nucleotides align to TRBD1. Germline trimming cut 8 bases from V and 7 bases from J; bases unmatched to any gene: 6. This CDR3 spans 13 amino acids. Germline lookup yields CDR1 SNHLY and CDR2 FYNNEI. In nucleotides, the CDR3 is TGTGCCAGCGCACAGGGGGCGGGGCAGCCCCAGCATTTT. Protein sequence: CASAQGAGQPQHF.

The chain links TRBV27 to TRBJ2-7; TRBD2 matches 15 bases. This CDR3 has 17 residues. The V gene end was trimmed by 6 bases and the J gene end by 4 bases; junction bases not matched to a gene: 10. CDR1 MNHEY and CDR2 SMNVEV come from the germline V gene (reference sequence). The DNA for the CDR3 is TGTGCCAGCAGCCGTACCGGGACTAGCGGGGGGCGGTACGAGCAGTACTTC. The encoded protein is CASSRTGTSGGRYEQYF.

This sequence joins TRBV5-4 and TRBJ1-2, with TRBD1 as a possible D gene (6 bases). The CDR3 sequence is 14 residues long. Trimming pared 5 bases from V and 5 bases from J, leaving 16 bases between. Germline CDR1 is SGHNT and CDR2 is YYREEE (reference sequence). CDR3: CASRRVGTPYGYTF. Here the CDR3 DNA reads TGTGCCAGCAGGAGAGTTGGGACACCTTATGGCTACACCTTC.

The rearrangement links TRBV28 to TRBJ2-7, with D possibly TRBD2 on 6 matching bases. There are 15 residues in the CDR3. V was cut by 6 bases and J by 0 bases, with 15 bases left in between. Looked up from germline, CDR1 is MDHEN and CDR2 is SYDVKM. The CDR3 DNA reads as TGTGCCAGCAGCAAACCGATGGGACTCTCCTACGAGCAGTACTTC. Its protein is CASSKPMGLSYEQYF.

V gene TRBV11-2 combines with J gene TRBJ2-2; TRBD1 matches at 7 bases. This CDR3 is 15 amino acids long. With V trimmed by 4 bases and J by 4 bases, 6 bases remained unmatched. CDR1 is SGHAT and CDR2 is FQNNGV in the germline V gene. The CDR3 region is CASSSGQRPTGELFF. The CDR3 DNA follows: TGTGCCAGCAGCTCGGGACAGAGACCCACCGGGGAGCTGTTTTTT.

This clone was seen only a few times. V and J are TRBV27 and TRBJ2-7; D is unclear. Deletions cut 3 bases from V and 4 bases from J, with 10 bases between. Per germline, CDR1 MNHEY and CDR2 SMNVEV (reference sequence). The CDR3 covers 13 residues. CDR3 in DNA: TGTGCCAGCAGTTTCACCGACAAATACGAGCAGTACTTC. Its translation: CASSFTDKYEQYF.

The rearrangement uses TRBV11-2 and TRBJ2-3; 9 nucleotides match TRBD1. The V gene's germline CDR1 is SGHAT and CDR2 FQNNGV. J gave up 7 bases and V 1 base, and 3 bases lay outside the gene matches. The CDR3 sequence is 14 residues long. For the CDR3, the DNA is TGTGCCAGCAGCTTAGTGGACAGGGGCAATACGCAGTATTTT. This encodes CASSLVDRGNTQYF.

The chain joins TRBV2 to TRBJ1-4; D gene unclear. The CDR3 totals 15 residues. CDR1 SNHLY and CDR2 FYNNEI come from the germline V gene. V dropped 5 bases and J dropped 1 base, with 11 bases sitting between them. The CDR3 DNA reads as TGTGCCAGCAGTACCCTGAGTTTAACTAATGAAAAACTGTTTTTT. Encoded protein: CASSTLSLTNEKLFF.

The chain combines TRBV18 with TRBJ2-1, with 9 bases that match TRBD2. The junction had 5 bases not matched to a gene; V was cut back by 3 bases and J by 2 bases. CDR1 KGHSH and CDR2 LQKENI come from the germline V gene. CDR3 size: 16 residues. This chain's CDR3 is CASSPMIAGAYNEQFF. The CDR3 bases are TGTGCCAGCTCACCGATGATAGCGGGGGCCTACAATGAGCAGTTCTTC.

This chain uses TRBV7-9 with TRBJ1-2; 7 bases match TRBD1. Germline-derived CDR1 and CDR2 are SEHNR and FQNEAQ (reference sequence). The V gene end was trimmed by 3 bases and the J gene end by 7 bases; junction bases not matched to a gene: 17. The CDR3 has 17 amino acids. CDR3 sequence: CASSFRPDRDLFSGYTF. The CDR3 region has the DNA TGTGCCAGCAGCTTTCGCCCAGACAGGGATTTATTTTCTGGCTACACCTTC.

The gene calls are TRBV7-2 and TRBJ1-2; D gene ambiguous. The ends were cut back, 2 bases at V and 2 bases at J, with 21 bases in the middle. Germline V gene data show CDR1 as SGHTA and CDR2 as FQGNSA. This CDR3 comprises 18 residues. DNA of the CDR3: TGTGCCAGCAGCTTATATAGAGGAGTAGATGGTCAGAACTATGGCTACACCTTC. Protein product: CASSLYRGVDGQNYGYTF.

The chain is built from TRBV27 and TRBJ1-4; 7 nucleotides align to TRBD1. Trimming removed 6 bases from V and 0 bases from J; junction bases left unmatched: 22. Germline CDR1 and CDR2: MNHEY and SMNVEV (reference sequence). The CDR3 is made up of 21 amino acids. The DNA of the CDR3 is TGTGCCAGCAGACGGAATGCAGCTCGACAGGGACAGATTACAACTAATGAAAAACTGTTTTTT. It yields the protein CASRRNAARQGQITTNEKLFF.

The chain combines TRBV10-3 with TRBJ2-5; 12 bases fit TRBD1. J was trimmed by 5 bases and V by 6 bases; bases with no gene match: 10. CDR3 length: 16 residues. The V gene's germline CDR1 is ENHRY and CDR2 SYGVKD. As DNA, the CDR3 is TGTGCCATCAGGGCAACCGGGACAGGGGGCCGGGAGACCCAGTACTTC. Amino acid sequence: CAIRATGTGGRETQYF.